This TCR beta chain was retrieved from a study of blood T cell repertoires in COVID-19. Study at large: Italy, Spain and the United States were the sources of the convalescent and acute COVID-19 samples.

The authors' processing: Reference gene primer amplification gave nucleated cell count estimates. Sequencing used immunoSEQ multiplex PCR; TCRdb keeps in-frame clones, though not all of them. V and J calls and clone size are given by that table; D and trimming were obtained from the DNA. The sample yields some 160,000 clones, 75% to 90% seen once. Trimming took off 6 bases at V and 2 bases at J, with 12 bases between the two ends. Looked up from germline, CDR1 is SQVTM and CDR2 is ANQGSEA. The CDR3 sequence is 13 residues long. This clone was recorded once. The TCR sequence derives from a woman in her sixties or seventies with active COVID-19. Sequencing used peripheral blood. The chain links TRBV29-1 to TRBJ2-3; the D gene is possibly TRBD1 (6 bases). CDR3 coding DNA: TGCAGCGTCCGCAGGGACACCACAGATACGCAGTATTTT. Residues: CSVRRDTTDTQYF.